The clone carrying this TCR beta chain turned up a few times. Germline values: CDR1 DFQATT, CDR2 SNEGSKA (reference sequence). The length of the CDR3 is 15 residues. The V end lost 4 bases, the J end lost 5 bases, and 21 bases lay between the germline ends. This sample is drawn from a study of blood T cells in healthy people across ages. Next came a second PCR, run for 7 to 11 cycles, which used a sample-barcoded 5' primer along with a J-beta primer mix. Every single cDNA molecule received a tag from a template-switch adaptor with 12 random nucleotides. TCRdb processed the 5' RACE reads anew with MiXCR; each CDR3 protein has one entry. The profile shows under 1,100,000 distinct CDR3 sequences, approximately 25% of them singletons. This sample also belongs to another study, concerning T cells of mothers and their children. That report notes: For related and unrelated pairs alike, thymic selection shapes TCR recombination output similarly.

Material: blood. The sequence came from a girl aged 2 to 10 in good health. The chain carries TRBV20-1 and TRBJ2-7; weak D call: TRBD2 (5 bases). This CDR3 is CSAMSFEGLWDEQYF. CDR3 coding DNA: TGCAGTGCTATGTCTTTTGAGGGCCTTTGGGACGAGCAGTACTTC.